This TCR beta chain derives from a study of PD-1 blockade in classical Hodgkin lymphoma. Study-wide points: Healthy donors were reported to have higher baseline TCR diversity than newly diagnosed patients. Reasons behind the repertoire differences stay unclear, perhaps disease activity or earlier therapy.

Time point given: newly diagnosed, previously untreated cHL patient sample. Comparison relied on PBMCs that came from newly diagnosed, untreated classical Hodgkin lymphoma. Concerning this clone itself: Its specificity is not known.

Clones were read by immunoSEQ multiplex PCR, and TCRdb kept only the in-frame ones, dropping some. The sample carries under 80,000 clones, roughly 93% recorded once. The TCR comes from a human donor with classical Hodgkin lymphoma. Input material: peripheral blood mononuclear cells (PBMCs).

The CDR3 sequence: CASSQDRGLYEQYF. CDR3 nucleotides: TGTGCCAGCTCACAGGACAGGGGGCTCTACGAGCAGTACTTC. The rearrangement links TRBV18 to TRBJ2-7, with TRBD1 identical over 11 bases. This CDR3 comprises 14 residues. The germline CDR1 and CDR2 sequences are KGHSH and LQKENI. V lost 4 bases, J lost 3 bases, and 2 bases stayed unmatched.